Presented here are 12 T cell receptor beta chains from one specimen sequenced in a study of beta chain features in type 1 diabetes. The isolated RNA, all of it, was reverse transcribed, so expressed TCRB transcripts were what got sequenced. The repertoire was sequenced with immunoSEQ multiplex PCR; TCRdb's copy has only in-frame clones and lacks some. The sample yields under 950,000 clones, roughly 15% seen once. The material sequenced was naive CD4+ T cells from blood. The receptors were gathered from a woman aged 18-35 years in good health.

A few counts support this clone. The chain combines TRBV10-2 with TRBJ1-4; D gene ambiguous. V was pared by 5 bases and J by 6 bases, with 16 bases between. There are 15 residues in the CDR3. Germline CDR1 and CDR2: WSHSY and SAAADI. CDR3 sequence reads: CASSSQAGRYEKLFF. The DNA for the CDR3 is TGCGCCAGCAGTTCGCAGGCCGGTCGGTATGAAAAACTGTTTTTT.

This clone has only a few counts. Different DNA sequences within this sample yield the same CDR3. The rearrangement uses TRBV20-1 and TRBJ2-1; a possible D gene is TRBD1 (6 bases). The CDR3 runs to 11 residues. Per germline, CDR1 DFQATT and CDR2 SNEGSKA (reference sequence). Trimming shortened V by 6 bases and J by 6 bases, and 9 bases separated the two germline ends. CDR3 DNA sequence: TGCAGTGCCAGGGGACCCAATGAGCAGTTCTTC. It codes for CSARGPNEQFF.

V usage is TRBV28 and J usage is TRBJ2-1, with a tentative D call TRBD2 (5 bases). The germline V gene has CDR1 MDHEN and CDR2 SYDVKM. There are 14 residues in the CDR3. Trimming cost V 3 bases and J 5 bases, with 11 bases left between them. The CDR3 reads CASSFPSRDNEQFF. Written as DNA, the CDR3 is TGTGCCAGCAGTTTCCCTAGCCGGGACAATGAGCAGTTCTTC.

This chain connects TRBV29-1 to TRBJ2-3; possible D gene TRBD2, 6 bases. Trimming removed 7 bases from V and 1 base from J, with 12 bases in between. The length of the CDR3 is 13 residues. Germline V gives CDR1 SQVTM, CDR2 ANQGSEA. The CDR3 DNA reads TGCAGCGAGAAGGACTACCGCACAGATACGCAGTATTTT. It is translated as CSEKDYRTDTQYF.

As for this clone: The same CDR3 also results from other DNA sequences found in this sample. The chain employs TRBV15 and TRBJ2-7, with 8 bases lining up with TRBD1. The CDR3 extends over 15 amino acids. Germline V CDR1 and CDR2: LNHNV, YYDKDF (reference sequence). V lost 1 base, J lost 3 bases, and 5 bases stayed unmatched. CDR3: CATSRGQGWNYEQYF. The CDR3 nucleotides are TGTGCCACCAGCAGAGGACAGGGGTGGAACTACGAGCAGTACTTC.

The chain joins TRBV11-2 to TRBJ1-1; D is unresolved. Trimming removed 6 bases at V and 0 bases at J, with 11 bases between. Germline-derived CDR1 and CDR2 are SGHAT and FQNNGV. This CDR3 comprises 14 residues. CDR3 bases: TGTGCCAGCAGGAAGGAGTTTTTGAACACTGAAGCTTTCTTT. Translated, it gives CASRKEFLNTEAFF.

The chain joins TRBV7-2 to TRBJ2-3; D could derive from TRBD1 or TRBD2 (5 bases each). Trimming stripped 1 base from V and 8 bases from J, with 16 bases between. This CDR3 comprises 15 residues. The germline V gene encodes CDR1 SGHTA and CDR2 FQGNSA. CDR3 nucleotide sequence: TGTGCCAGCAGCTTAGTGGGGGACGGGTTGGTTACGCAGTATTTT. This gives the protein CASSLVGDGLVTQYF.

The V call is TRBV7-9, the J call TRBJ2-7; 15 nucleotides align to TRBD2. This CDR3 has 18 residues. Germline V lookup: CDR1 SEHNR, CDR2 FQNEAQ (reference sequence). Trimming at V came to 4 bases and at J to 1 base, leaving 8 bases not matched to a gene. CDR3 region: CASSWPSGLAGGSYEQYF. Here the CDR3 DNA reads TGTGCCAGCAGCTGGCCCAGTGGACTAGCGGGAGGGTCCTACGAGCAGTACTTC.

The chain has TRBV7-8 and TRBJ2-1, with D possibly being TRBD2 (6 bases). Trimming left V 2 bases short and J 2 bases short, with 16 bases between. The CDR3 spans 17 residues. Germline-derived CDR1 and CDR2 are SGHVS and FQNEAQ. CDR3 amino acids: CASSLMWTTLTYNEQFF. The DNA for the CDR3 is TGTGCCAGCAGCTTAATGTGGACTACCCTTACCTACAATGAGCAGTTCTTC.

V gene TRBV4-1 combines with J gene TRBJ2-4; D remains ambiguous. The length of the CDR3 is 15 residues. CDR1 is MGHRA, CDR2 YSYEKL, per germline. V was trimmed by 1 base and J by 0 bases, leaving 7 bases between them. The CDR3 here is CASSQVGTAKNIQYF. The CDR3 coding sequence is TGCGCCAGCAGCCAAGTTGGCACAGCCAAAAACATTCAGTACTTC.

J is TRBJ2-4 and V is TRBV27; D is unclear. The CDR3 has 15 amino acids. Germline V gives CDR1 MNHEY, CDR2 SMNVEV (reference sequence). Trimming stripped 0 bases from V and 4 bases from J, with 10 bases between. DNA of the CDR3: TGTGCCAGCAGTTTATCCGATCCGAGGAAAAACATTCAGTACTTC. This translates into CASSLSDPRKNIQYF.

V and J are TRBV7-9 and TRBJ2-7, with TRBD2 matching over 8 bases. The CDR3 extends over 14 amino acids. Germline CDR1 SEHNR, CDR2 FQNEAQ (reference sequence). J lost 2 bases, V lost 6 bases, and 6 bases had no gene match. The CDR3 reads CASRDSGDTYEQYF. CDR3 sequence (DNA): TGTGCCAGCAGAGATAGCGGGGATACCTACGAGCAGTACTTC.